This note documents a single T cell receptor (beta chain) sequence. This sample is drawn from a study of blood T cell repertoires in COVID-19. V was shortened by 5 bases and J by 0 bases, with 11 bases between the two germline ends. The germline CDR1 and CDR2 sequences are MNHEY and SMNVEV (reference sequence). The CDR3 totals 15 residues. Here immunoSEQ multiplex PCR was the method, and the copy in TCRdb shows in-frame clones only, minus some. The sample holds 60,000 to 85,000 clones, 75% to 90% seen once. The source of this sequence is a man between 65 and 85 years old who had recovered from COVID-19. The chain links TRBV27 to TRBJ1-5; D is perhaps TRBD1 (6 bases). The sequenced material came from peripheral blood. The CDR3 region is CASSLQGGSNQPQHF. Here the CDR3 DNA reads TGTGCCAGCAGTCTACAGGGCGGTAGCAATCAGCCCCAGCATTTT.